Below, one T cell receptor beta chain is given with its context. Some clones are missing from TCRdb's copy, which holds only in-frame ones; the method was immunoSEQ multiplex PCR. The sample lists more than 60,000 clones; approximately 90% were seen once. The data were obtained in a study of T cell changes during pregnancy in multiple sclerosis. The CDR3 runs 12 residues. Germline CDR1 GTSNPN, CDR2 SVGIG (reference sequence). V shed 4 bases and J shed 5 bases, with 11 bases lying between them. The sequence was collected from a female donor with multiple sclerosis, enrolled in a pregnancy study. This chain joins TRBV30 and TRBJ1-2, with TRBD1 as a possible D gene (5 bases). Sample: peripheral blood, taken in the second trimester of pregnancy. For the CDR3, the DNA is TGTGCCTGGACACCCGGGACTTATGGCTACACCTTC. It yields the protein CAWTPGTYGYTF.